This T cell receptor beta chain was retrieved from a study of beta chain features in type 1 diabetes. Broader study findings: Reduced insertions and increased deletions marked VDJ junctions in type 1 diabetes patients. A possible short-template PCR bias applies equally to patients and controls.

On this clone: The antigen is undetermined.

TCRB transcripts that were expressed got sequenced, as all of the isolated RNA had been reverse transcribed. Assay used: immunoSEQ multiplex PCR; TCRdb lists only in-frame clones, some missing. Of around 44,000 clones in the sample, roughly 50% were seen once. This CDR3 spans 15 amino acids. Germline loops: CDR1 LGHNA, CDR2 YNFKEQ. V shed 0 bases and J 9 bases; nucleotides not matched to a gene: 7. The gene calls are TRBV4-2 and TRBJ2-1; 8 nucleotides align to TRBD2. The TCR originated in a woman aged 25 to 39 in good health. Sequenced input: stem cell memory CD4+ T cells from blood. The DNA for the CDR3 is TGTGCCAGCAGCCAAGATGCGCGGGAGGACTTTGAGCAGTTCTTC. It codes for CASSQDAREDFEQFF.